The text below deals with one T cell receptor (beta chain). CDR1 is SNHLY and CDR2 is FYNNEI in the germline V gene. The CDR3 consists of 12 residues. The germline V and J ends were trimmed by 4 bases and 4 bases, with 5 bases remaining between them. This record belongs to a study of technical replicates of blood from several donors. Produced via immunoSEQ multiplex PCR; TCRdb's table is partial and in-frame only. The sample consists of fewer than 70,000 clones, less than 90% of them appearing once. This sequence joins TRBV2 and TRBJ1-3; D ambiguous. The source material was PBMCs. This TCR was sampled from a human donor in good health. Some clones in this sample may be carry-over from other donors' samples. CDR3: CASSVRGNTIYF. In nucleotides, the CDR3 is TGTGCCAGCAGTGTGCGGGGAAACACCATATATTTT.